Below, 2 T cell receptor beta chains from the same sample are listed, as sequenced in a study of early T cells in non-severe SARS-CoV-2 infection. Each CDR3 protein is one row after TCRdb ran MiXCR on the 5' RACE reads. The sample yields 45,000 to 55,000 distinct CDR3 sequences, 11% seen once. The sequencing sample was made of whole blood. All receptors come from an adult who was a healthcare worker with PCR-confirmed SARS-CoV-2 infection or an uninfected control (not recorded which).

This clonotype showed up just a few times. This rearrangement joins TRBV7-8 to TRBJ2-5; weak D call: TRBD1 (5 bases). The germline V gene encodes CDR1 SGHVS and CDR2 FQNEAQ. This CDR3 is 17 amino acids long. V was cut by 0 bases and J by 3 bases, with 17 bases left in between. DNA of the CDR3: TGTGCCAGCAGCTTAGCGGGTTTGGCAGGCAGGGAAGAGACCCAGTACTTC. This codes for CASSLAGLAGREETQYF.

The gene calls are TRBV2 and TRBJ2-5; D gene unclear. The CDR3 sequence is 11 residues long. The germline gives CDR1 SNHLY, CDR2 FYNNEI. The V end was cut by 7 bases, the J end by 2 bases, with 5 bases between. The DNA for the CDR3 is TGTGCCAGCACCCCGCAAGAGACCCAGTACTTC. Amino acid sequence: CASTPQETQYF.